Reported below is one T cell receptor beta chain. What antigen it recognizes has not been identified. Relative to the germline gene, one junction end is altered; a read error may explain this. CDR1 and CDR2, per the germline V gene (reference sequence), are SEHNR and FQNEAQ. The CDR3 covers 16 residues, taking in both the cysteine and the phenylalanine. Only the CDR3 DNA is retained, 48 bases long and in frame from the first base. The receptor library was made with RT-PCR. TCRdb names Illumina HiSeq 2500 as the instrument used. TCRdb reworked the public reads: Q25 trimming with fastp, MiXCR clone assembly, productive beta chains retained. Every entry covers one CDR3 protein and lists the most common genes and DNA from its rows. Here the sample has 430,000 or so distinct CDR3 sequences; over 9.5% occur a single time. 10% to 15% of the sample rests with the top ten. The time point label, read with the paper, signifies: 45 days after influenza vaccine administration.

This sample is part of a study of response to subunit inactivated influenza vaccine listed by TCRdb under 2018. Some background on the complete study: Deep quantitative profiling of the T cell receptor repertoire was used in the study to follow responses to a trivalent subunit inactivated influenza vaccine.

Overall study outcomes, separate from this receptor: The authors suggested that each seasonal influenza vaccination may recruit only a limited number of new T cells.

The source is a man between 50 and 59 years old who received an inactivated influenza vaccine. Donor details come from another sample of the same person, matched by shared clones. The chain joins TRBV7-9 to TRBJ1-2; the D segment could be TRBD1, given 5 matching bases. Sample: PBMCs from blood, taken about 40 days after vaccination. The bases read TGTGCCAGCACCTATTCCGTGGGGGACGGGAACTCTGGCTACACCTTC. Protein translation: CASTYSVGDGNSGYTF. Reference TRBV7-9 and TRBJ1-2 proteins supply the regions before and after the CDR3; the full variable domain is: DTGVSQNPRHKITKRGQNVTFRCDPISEHNRLYWYRQTLGQGPEFLTYFQNEAQLEKSRLLSDRFSAERPKGSFSTLEIQRTEQGDSAMYLCASTYSVGDGNSGYTFGSGTRLTVV.